This TCR beta chain appears in the sequencing data of a study of blood T cell repertoires in COVID-19 (dated by TCRdb to the early 2020s). With respect to the entire study: Samples from collaborators originated in the United States, Italy and Spain and spanned both the acute and convalescent phases of COVID-19. Where HLA class I and class II types were available, the types were taken from metadata supplied by the sample provider, not from assay-based typing. The prospective study material was composed of cDNA or gDNA derived from T cells, B-cell-depleted T cells, or PBMCs. Nearly every sample came with metadata listing a de-identified subject ID, COVID-19 status, age in years and sex. Subjects who had been exposed to COVID-19, were actively infected with it, or had recovered from it provided the deeply sampled blood TCRbeta repertoires that made up the dataset. The samples were drawn from the first 160 participants of the ongoing ImmuneRACE study and from 1,254 subjects provided by 6 global collaborators. A freely available public database, intended as a resource for researchers studying the immune response to SARS-CoV-2, is where the repertoires were released. What the work shows at the level of the full study, not this receptor alone: The quantity of clinical and demographic metadata differed by source and by participant and was supplied without curation.

At one collaborating source in Seattle, patients were enrolled during active infection and were followed longitudinally through the course of disease. Each collaborating institution followed its own protocols to collect whole blood in K2EDTA tubes. For TCRbeta analysis, collaborator samples were shipped as frozen whole blood, as isolated PBMCs, or as DNA extracted from either sample type. On this clone: The antigen it binds to is not known. It has no much larger one-base neighbor in the sample; base qualities were not kept.

TCRbeta CDR3 regions were amplified from genomic DNA using the immunoSEQ Assay, a bias-controlled multiplex PCR. The authors' analysis ran thus. Nucleated cell counts per sample were estimated from amplification of reference gene primers within the assay. To quantify the absolute abundance of each unique TCRbeta CDR3 rearrangement, sequence reads were collapsed and filtered. For each sample, productive Simpson clonality was calculated as the square root of Simpson's diversity index over productive rearrangements. What TCRdb holds here is the immuneACCESS table cut down to in-frame rearrangements. Part of the clones is not present; checked against another copy, under half of the missing clones reflect an unresolved V gene, and the others are unexplained. That table supplies the V and J calls and clone size; D and trimming were determined from the DNA. This sample comprises 210,000 or so clones, 83% of them detected only once. The ten largest account for around 1.3% of the sample.

The germline V gene provides CDR1 SQVTM and CDR2 ANQGSEA. V is cut back by 4 bases and J by 6 bases, with 6 bases in the junction unmatched. The CDR3 has 14 amino acids, counting the end cysteine and phenylalanine. Only CDR3 DNA is held: 42 bases, read in frame from base 1. The sequence links TRBV29-1 to TRBJ2-2; the junction holds 9 bases that match TRBD2. The specimen sequenced was peripheral blood. This clonotype was obtained from a woman in her thirties with COVID-19, enrolled during active disease. The DNA is as follows: TGCAGCGTTGGGTTTAGCGGGAGTTCCGGGGAGCTGTTTTTT. This sequence encodes CSVGFSGSSGELFF.